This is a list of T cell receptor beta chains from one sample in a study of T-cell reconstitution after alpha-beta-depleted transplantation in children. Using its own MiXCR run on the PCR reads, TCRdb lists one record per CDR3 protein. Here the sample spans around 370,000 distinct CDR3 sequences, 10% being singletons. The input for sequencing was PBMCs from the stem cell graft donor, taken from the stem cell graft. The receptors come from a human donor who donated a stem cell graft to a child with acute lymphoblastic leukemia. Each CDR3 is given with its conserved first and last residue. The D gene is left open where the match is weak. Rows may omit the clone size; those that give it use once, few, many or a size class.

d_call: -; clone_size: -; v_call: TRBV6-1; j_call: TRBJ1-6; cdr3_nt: TGTGCCAGCAGAGGAAGTGGGGGTTATTCACCCCTCCACTTT; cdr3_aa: CASRGSGGYSPLHF
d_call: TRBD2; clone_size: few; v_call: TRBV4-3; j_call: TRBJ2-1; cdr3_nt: TGCGCCAGCAGCCAAGGAAGAGGGACTAGTGGGAATGAGCAGTTCTTC; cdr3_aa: CASSQGRGTSGNEQFF
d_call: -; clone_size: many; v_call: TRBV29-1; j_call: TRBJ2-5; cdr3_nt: TGCAGCGTTGAACGGTGGCGGGAGACCCAGTACTTC; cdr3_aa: CSVERWRETQYF
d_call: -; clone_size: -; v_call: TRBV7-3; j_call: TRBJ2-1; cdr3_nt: TGTGCCAGCAGCTTAGGAGGATCCCGTGGTGAGCAGTTCTTC; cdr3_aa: CASSLGGSRGEQFF
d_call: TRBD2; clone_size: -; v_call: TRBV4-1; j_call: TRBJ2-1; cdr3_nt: TGCGCCAGCAGCCAAGAAAGGAGCGGGAGGGCCAATGAGCAGTTCTTC; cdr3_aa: CASSQERSGRANEQFF
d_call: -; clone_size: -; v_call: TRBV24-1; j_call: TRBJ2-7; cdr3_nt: TGTGCCACCAGTGATGGAGCCCCATTATACGAGCAGTACTTC; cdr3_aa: CATSDGAPLYEQYF
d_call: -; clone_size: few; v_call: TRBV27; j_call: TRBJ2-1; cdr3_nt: TGTGCCAGCTATCGGACACCGAGCTCCTACAATGAGCAGTTCTTC; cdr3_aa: CASYRTPSSYNEQFF
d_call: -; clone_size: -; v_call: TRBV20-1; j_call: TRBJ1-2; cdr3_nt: TGCAGTGCTAGAGCTAGACCACCAAGCTATGGCTACACCTTC; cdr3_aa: CSARARPPSYGYTF
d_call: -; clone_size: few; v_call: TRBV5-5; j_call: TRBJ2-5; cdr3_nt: TGTGCCAGCAGCTTGGGTAGCGAGGTGGAGACCCAGTACTTC; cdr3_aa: CASSLGSEVETQYF
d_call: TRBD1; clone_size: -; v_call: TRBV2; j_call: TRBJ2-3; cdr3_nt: TGTGCCAGCAGGTTCGTCCGGGACAGGGGCACAGATACGCAGTATTTT; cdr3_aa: CASRFVRDRGTDTQYF
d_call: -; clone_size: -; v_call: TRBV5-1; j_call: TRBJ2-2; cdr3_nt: TGCGCCAGCAGCGTGTTGGACGCCGGGGAGCTGTTTTTT; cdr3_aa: CASSVLDAGELFF
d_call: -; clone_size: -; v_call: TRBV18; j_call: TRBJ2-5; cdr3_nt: TGTGCCAGCTCACCATTTGGGCAGTCCCAAGAGACCCAGTACTTC; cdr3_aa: CASSPFGQSQETQYF
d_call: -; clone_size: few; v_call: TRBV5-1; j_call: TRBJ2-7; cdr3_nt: TGCGCCAGCAGCCCCGACAAGGGGGGCCACGAGCAGTACTTC; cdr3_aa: CASSPDKGGHEQYF
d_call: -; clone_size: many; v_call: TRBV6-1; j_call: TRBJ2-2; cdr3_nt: TGTGCCAGCACCACGGGGTTTCTGGGCGGGGAGCTGTTTTTT; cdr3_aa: CASTTGFLGGELFF
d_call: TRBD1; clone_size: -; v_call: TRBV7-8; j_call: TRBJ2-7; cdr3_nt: TGTGCCAGCAGCTTAGACAGGGGTAACGAGCAGTACTTC; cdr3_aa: CASSLDRGNEQYF
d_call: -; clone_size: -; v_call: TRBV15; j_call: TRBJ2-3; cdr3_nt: TGTGCCACCGGACTGGTGACTACCCGCACAGATACGCAGTATTTT; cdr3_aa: CATGLVTTRTDTQYF